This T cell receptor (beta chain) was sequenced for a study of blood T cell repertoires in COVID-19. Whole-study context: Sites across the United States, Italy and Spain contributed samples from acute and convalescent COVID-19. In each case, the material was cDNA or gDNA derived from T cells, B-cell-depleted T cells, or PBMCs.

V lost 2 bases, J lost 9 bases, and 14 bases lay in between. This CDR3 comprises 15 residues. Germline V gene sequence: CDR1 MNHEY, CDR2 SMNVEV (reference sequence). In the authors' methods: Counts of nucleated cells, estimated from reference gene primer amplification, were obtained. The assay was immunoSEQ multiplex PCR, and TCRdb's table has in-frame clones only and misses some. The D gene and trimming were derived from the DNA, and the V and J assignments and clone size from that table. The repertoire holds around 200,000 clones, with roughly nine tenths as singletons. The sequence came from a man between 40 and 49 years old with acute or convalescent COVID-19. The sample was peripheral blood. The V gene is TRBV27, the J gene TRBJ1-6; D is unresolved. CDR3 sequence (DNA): TGTGCCAGCAGTTTACGGCTGGGTAGCGGTTCACCCCTCCACTTT. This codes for CASSLRLGSGSPLHF.